The sequence of this T cell receptor (beta chain) was determined in a study of response to subunit inactivated influenza vaccine. Study-level findings and limits: Researchers suggested that each seasonal influenza vaccination recruits few new T cells.

TCRdb reprocessed the RT-PCR reads via MiXCR and lists one record per CDR3 protein. In the table there are some 180,000 distinct CDR3 sequences, about 9.3% of which are singletons. This clonotype was counted at least ten times. Its target is not known. This CDR3 is built from 15 residues. From germline, CDR1 is MGHDK and CDR2 SYGVNS. Germline trimming cut 4 bases from V and 5 bases from J; bases unmatched to any gene: 6. The specimen comprised non-naive T cells sorted from PBMCs, sampled on the day of vaccination. This chain connects TRBV25-1 to TRBJ2-5; 11 bases are a match to TRBD2. This clonotype originated in a man aged 50 to 60 who received an inactivated influenza vaccine. The CDR3 region has the DNA TGTGCCAGCAGTGGGTCTAGCGGGGGGCGGGAGACCCAGTACTTC. Translating it yields CASSGSSGGRETQYF.